These 12 T cell receptor beta chains were sequenced from one sample in a study of blood T cell repertoires in COVID-19. The method was immunoSEQ multiplex PCR; TCRdb's version includes in-frame clones alone and lacks a portion of them. In the table there are about 210,000 clones, approximately 89% of which are singletons. Sequencing input: peripheral blood. The receptor source for this set is a woman between 40 and 55 years old with acute or convalescent COVID-19.

This clone has just one count. This chain joins TRBV24-1 and TRBJ2-7, with 9 bases matching TRBD1. Germline V lookup: CDR1 KGHDR, CDR2 SFDVKD. This CDR3 has 15 residues. Trimming took 3 bases from V and 12 from J; bases not matched to a gene: 14. This CDR3 is CATSDPPGQGLSAYV. Here the CDR3 DNA reads TGTGCCACCAGTGATCCCCCGGGACAGGGTTTATCTGCGTACGTC.

This clone was counted once. Here the CDR3 DNA reads TGTGCCATCAGTGAGTCGGGCCTTAGCCTCCGAGTCGACAGTGAGCAGTTCTTC. It yields the protein CAISESGLSLRVDSEQFF. J is TRBJ2-1 and V is TRBV10-3, with D possibly matching TRBD1 (5 bases). The CDR3 has 18 amino acids. The germline V gene has CDR1 ENHRY and CDR2 SYGVKD. V was trimmed by 0 bases and J by 9 bases, leaving 24 bases between them.

In its sample, this clone was seen once. This chain links TRBV4-2 with TRBJ1-1; 9 bases are a match to TRBD1. The CDR3 loop spans 18 amino acids. Germline CDR1 and CDR2: LGHNA and YNFKEQ. Germline trimming cut 1 base from V and 6 bases from J; bases unmatched to any gene: 15. CDR3 DNA: TGTGCCAGCAGCCAAGCAAGGGGACAGGGAGTCAGTCCTGCTGAAGCTTTCTTT. This sequence encodes CASSQARGQGVSPAEAFF.

The chain links TRBV4-1 to TRBJ1-2, with 7 bases lining up with TRBD1. CDR3 length equals 14 residues. The germline CDR1 and CDR2 sequences are MGHRA and YSYEKL. J gave up 7 bases and V 4 bases, and 9 bases lay outside the gene matches. CDR3 sequence reads: CASSPQGQGGGYTF. DNA for the CDR3: TGCGCCAGCAGCCCACAAGGGCAGGGGGGTGGCTACACCTTC.

The CDR3 loop reads CASSSPGQGGEKLFF. Here the CDR3 DNA reads TGTGCCAGCAGTTCCCCGGGACAGGGAGGCGAAAAACTGTTTTTT. The chain carries TRBV27 and TRBJ1-4; 9 bases line up with TRBD1. The CDR3 consists of 15 residues. V dropped 4 bases and J dropped 8; count of bases not matched to a gene: 8. Germline CDR1 MNHEY, CDR2 SMNVEV (reference sequence).

This clone turned up a few times. The chain uses TRBV5-1 and TRBJ2-3; 12 nucleotides match TRBD2. Germline CDR1 is SGHRS and CDR2 is YFSETQ. Trimming removed 1 base from V and 3 bases from J; junction bases left unmatched: 6. The CDR3 is 17 amino acids. The CDR3 is CASSLTSGGQSTDTQYF. The CDR3, as DNA: TGCGCCAGCAGCTTGACTAGCGGGGGGCAGAGTACAGATACGCAGTATTTT.

The CDR3 is CASSSLATEQFF. The DNA for the CDR3 is TGTGCCAGCAGTTCTCTAGCGACAGAGCAGTTCTTC. The chain couples TRBV12-3 or TRBV12-4 to TRBJ2-1; D may be TRBD2 (6 bases). The CDR3 sequence is 12 residues long. V lost 4 bases, J lost 10 bases, and 11 bases lay in between.

The chain employs TRBV7-3 and TRBJ1-1; tentatively, D is TRBD1 (5 bases). V lost 5 bases to trimming and J lost 1 base, with 8 bases between them. The CDR3 loop spans 13 amino acids. CDR1 is SGHTA, CDR2 FQGTGA, per germline. The CDR3 sequence is CASSTQGNTEAFF. The CDR3 DNA reads TGTGCCAGCAGCACCCAGGGGAACACTGAAGCTTTCTTT.

CDR3 nucleotide sequence: TGTGCCAGCTCACCGTACAGACCTGCCCCTAATGAAAAACTGTTTTTT. Protein sequence: CASSPYRPAPNEKLFF. This rearrangement joins TRBV18 to TRBJ1-4; no firm D call. Germline V lookup: CDR1 KGHSH, CDR2 LQKENI. CDR3 size: 16 residues. Between the trimmed V and J ends, which lost 3 bases and 3 bases, there was a span of 14 bases.

V is TRBV7-3 and J is TRBJ2-3; 12 positions match TRBD1. After removal of 1 base from V and 6 bases from J, the junction contained 11 bases not matched to a gene. Germline CDR1 reads SGHTA; CDR2 reads FQGTGA. CDR3 length: 18 residues. CDR3 bases: TGTGCCAGCAGCTTAAGGGCCGGGACAGGGGGCGGAAAGGATACGCAGTATTTT. Encoded protein: CASSLRAGTGGGKDTQYF. The full variable domain, rest sourced from reference TRBV7-3 and TRBJ2-3, is GAGVSQTPSNKVTEKGKYVELRCDPISGHTALYWYRQSLGQGPEFLIYFQGTGAADDSGLPNDRFFAVRPEGSVSTLKIQRTERGDSAVYLCASSLRAGTGGGKDTQYFGPGTRLTVL.

The rearrangement links TRBV7-3 to TRBJ2-1; 8 bases agree with TRBD2. V lost 8 bases and J lost 5; bases outside the gene matches: 5. The length of the CDR3 is 13 residues. Germline CDR1 and CDR2: SGHTA and FQGTGA. In nucleotides, the CDR3 is TGTGCCAGCGCGCGGGGGGCCGACAATGAGCAGTTCTTC. It translates to CASARGADNEQFF.

J is TRBJ2-1 and V is TRBV11-2, with D possibly TRBD2 on 5 matching bases. Germline V CDR1 and CDR2: SGHAT, FQNNGV. Trimming pared 1 base from V and 9 bases from J, leaving 13 bases between. This CDR3 has 14 residues. This chain's CDR3 is CASSLGVGGSEQFF. The DNA for the CDR3 is TGTGCCAGCAGCTTAGGAGTGGGTGGGAGTGAGCAGTTCTTC.